The source of this TCR beta chain is a study of T-cell memory formation after mild COVID-19. Study conclusions and caveats: While clones contracting from day 15 to 85 were balanced between CD4 and CD8, later expanders leaned CD4+.

This clonotype was observed many times. Antigen unknown. The CDR3 is 14 residues long. Germline CDR1 is ENHRY and CDR2 is SYGVKD. V was shortened by 2 bases and J by 6 bases, with 11 bases between the two germline ends. With constant-segment primers, 5'RACE yielded cDNA libraries of TCR alpha and TCR beta that carried sample barcodes and UMIs. TCRdb ran MiXCR on the 5' RACE reads and lists one entry per CDR3 protein. The sample lists a few hundred thousand distinct CDR3 sequences, 15% to 20% seen once, with approximately 20% in the top ten. The sample taken for sequencing was PBMCs or a T cell subset sorted from them (not recorded which). V is TRBV10-3 and J is TRBJ1-5; D possibly corresponds to TRBD1 (5 bases). This TCR was sampled from a man between 18 and 35 years old who had mild COVID-19 (a few samples of this study predate the infection). Cell type and time point are not known. CDR3 in DNA: TGTGCCATCAGTGAGATGGGGGAGGGTCAGCCCCAGCATTTT. It is translated as CAISEMGEGQPQHF.